The 11 T cell receptor beta chains below all came from one sample that was sequenced in a study of T cell responses to AZD1222 COVID-19 vaccine (dated by TCRdb to about 2021). In light of the paper, this sample's time point label describes: baseline before first vaccination. Libraries were built with the immunoSEQ multiplex PCR assay. In TCRdb, the immuneACCESS table is reduced to in-frame sequences with V and J assigned. These tables do not hold every clone; where another copy was compared, an unresolved V gene accounts for under half, and the others remain unexplained. The table for this sample lists more than 95,000 clones; approximately 90% of them were counted only once. More than 9% of the sample is held by the ten biggest clonotypes. This material consisted of peripheral blood, taken on day 0 of AZD1222 vaccination. The receptors originated from an adult in good health.

This clone is a singleton in its sample. The chain recombines TRBV30 with TRBJ2-7; the match to TRBD1 covers 8 bases. V gave up 5 bases and J gave up 5 bases; unmatched junction bases: 8. From germline, CDR1 is GTSNPN and CDR2 SVGIG (reference sequence). CDR3 length equals 13 residues. CDR3 nucleotides: TGTGCCTGGGCGGGACAGGACTACGACGAGCAGTACTTC. Amino acid sequence: CAWAGQDYDEQYF.

The chain has TRBV27 and TRBJ2-1; no clear D gene. V lost 0 bases, J lost 9 bases, and 6 bases lay in between. Germline V gene lookup returns CDR1 MNHEY and CDR2 SMNVEV (reference sequence). This CDR3 contains 12 residues. CDR3 sequence reads: CASSLSKGEQFF. The CDR3 region has the DNA TGTGCCAGCAGTTTATCGAAGGGTGAGCAGTTCTTC.

This rearrangement joins TRBV28 to TRBJ1-2; D is perhaps TRBD1 (5 bases). In germline, CDR1 is MDHEN, CDR2 SYDVKM. The CDR3 sequence is 16 residues long. V dropped 4 bases and J dropped 2 bases, with 17 bases sitting between them. The CDR3 sequence: CASSSGGLMDNYGYTF. In DNA, the CDR3 is TGTGCCAGCAGTTCTGGGGGGTTAATGGACAACTATGGCTACACCTTC.

The genes are TRBV14 and TRBJ2-2, with 9 bases fitting TRBD2. Trimming removed 5 bases from V and 1 base from J; junction bases left unmatched: 5. CDR3 length: 16 amino acids. CDR1 and CDR2 from the germline V gene are SGHDN and FVKESK. The CDR3 bases are TGTGCCAGCAGCTCCGTACTAGCGGGGAACACCGGGGAGCTGTTTTTT. Its protein is CASSSVLAGNTGELFF.

The chain employs TRBV5-1 and TRBJ2-6; TRBD1 agrees at 7 bases. Trimming took 7 bases from V and 0 from J; bases not matched to a gene: 7. Germline assignment: CDR1 SGHRS and CDR2 YFSETQ. The CDR3 consists of 16 residues. CDR3 sequence reads: CASHGQATSGANVLTF. CDR3 nucleotide sequence: TGCGCCAGCCACGGACAGGCGACCTCTGGGGCCAACGTCCTGACTTTC.

V is TRBV7-2 and J is TRBJ1-4; TRBD1 matches 7 bases. Germline V gene sequence: CDR1 SGHTA, CDR2 FQGNSA. The CDR3 is made up of 14 amino acids. V shed 5 bases, J shed 3 bases, and the junction held 3 bases outside the gene matches. The CDR3 here is CASSVGTANEKLFF. CDR3 bases: TGTGCCAGCAGCGTCGGGACAGCTAATGAAAAACTGTTTTTT.

This chain joins TRBV19 and TRBJ2-3; maybe TRBD2 (6 bases). This CDR3 region has 15 residues. Per germline, CDR1 LNHDA and CDR2 SQIVND (reference sequence). V lost 5 bases, J lost 4 bases, and 16 bases lay in between. As DNA, the CDR3 is TGTGCCAGTAGTGTAGCGGACTTACGGCCAGATACGCAGTATTTT. It specifies CASSVADLRPDTQYF.

This clone was counted between two and nine times. The chain has TRBV19 and TRBJ2-3; the D is unclear. CDR3 length equals 13 residues. The germline V gene encodes CDR1 LNHDA and CDR2 SQIVND (reference sequence). The V end was cut by 4 bases, the J end by 6 bases, with 11 bases between. This CDR3 reads CASSTSRADTQYF. In DNA, the CDR3 is TGTGCCAGTAGTACCTCCCGGGCCGATACGCAGTATTTT.

In this sample, this clone turned up a few times. The CDR3, as DNA: TGTGCCAGCAGTTTTCTGGGAGGGGCTCAGCCCCAGCATTTT. Its translation is CASSFLGGAQPQHF. V is TRBV27 and J is TRBJ1-5; D possibly corresponds to TRBD1 (5 bases). The CDR3 length is 14 residues. V lost 3 bases and J lost 6, with 12 bases in between. Per germline, CDR1 MNHEY and CDR2 SMNVEV (reference sequence).

The CDR3 DNA sequence: TGTGCCAGTAGTATTCGCCAGGTAACCGGGGAGCTGTTTTTT. Encoded protein: CASSIRQVTGELFF. The chain couples TRBV19 to TRBJ2-2; D is unresolved. The germline V and J ends were trimmed by 3 bases and 5 bases, with 10 bases remaining between them. Germline V gene lookup returns CDR1 LNHDA and CDR2 SQIVND (reference sequence). The CDR3 length is 14 residues.

The V call is TRBV7-2, the J call TRBJ1-6, with TRBD1 as a possible D gene (5 bases). V lost 1 base to trimming and J lost 8 bases, with 6 bases between them. The CDR3 loop spans 13 amino acids. Germline loops: CDR1 SGHTA, CDR2 FQGNSA. Here the CDR3 reads CASSLGGDSPLHF. The CDR3 DNA reads as TGTGCCAGCAGCTTAGGGGGGGATTCACCCCTCCACTTT. The full variable domain, completed using reference TRBV7-2 and TRBJ1-6, is GAGVSQSPSNKVTEKGKDVELRCDPISGHTALYWYRQSLGQGLEFLIYFQGNSAPDKSGLPSDRFSAERTGGSVSTLTIQRTQQEDSAVYLCASSLGGDSPLHFGNGTRLTVT.